Given below is one T cell receptor (beta chain) in context. Its matching antigen is unknown. TCRdb fed the RT-PCR reads into MiXCR, producing one record per CDR3 protein. The table records 530,000 or so distinct CDR3 sequences, around 15% of them present only once. This entry is derived from a study of response to subunit inactivated influenza vaccine. The study, taken as a whole, reports: Only a handful of new T cells, the authors suggested, are recruited with each seasonal influenza vaccination.

The TCR was taken from a man in his forties or fifties who received an inactivated influenza vaccine. Sequencing used PBMCs from blood, obtained 11 to 12 days after vaccination.

The CDR3 reads CASSVTSGTNNEQFF. The CDR3 nucleotides are TGTGCCAGCAGCGTAACTAGCGGGACGAACAATGAGCAGTTCTTC. J is TRBJ2-1 and V is TRBV9, with 10 bases identical to TRBD2. CDR3 length equals 15 residues. J was trimmed by 5 bases and V by 1 base; bases with no gene match: 3. Germline loops: CDR1 SGDLS, CDR2 YYNGEE.